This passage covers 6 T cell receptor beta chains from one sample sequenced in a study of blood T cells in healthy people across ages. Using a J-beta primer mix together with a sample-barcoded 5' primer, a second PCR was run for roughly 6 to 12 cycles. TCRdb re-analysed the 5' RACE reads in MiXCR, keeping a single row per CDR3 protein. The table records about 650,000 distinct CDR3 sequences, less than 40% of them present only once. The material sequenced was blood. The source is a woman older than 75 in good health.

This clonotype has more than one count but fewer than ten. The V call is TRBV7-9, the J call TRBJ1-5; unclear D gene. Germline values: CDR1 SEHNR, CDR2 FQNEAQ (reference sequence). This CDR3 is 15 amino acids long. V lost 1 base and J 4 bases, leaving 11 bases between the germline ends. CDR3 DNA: TGTGCCAGCAGCTTAGGTGAAGGCCGGAATCAGCCCCAGCATTTT. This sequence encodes CASSLGEGRNQPQHF.

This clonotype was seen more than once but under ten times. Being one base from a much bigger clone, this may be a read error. CDR3 protein: CASSLNGGRDEQYF. For the CDR3, the DNA is TGTGCCAGCAGTTTAAACGGGGGACGGGATGAGCAGTACTTC. The V call is TRBV12-3 or TRBV12-4, the J call TRBJ2-5, with D maybe TRBD2 (6 bases). The CDR3 is 14 amino acids. Trimming cost V 2 bases and J 11 bases, with 18 bases left between them.

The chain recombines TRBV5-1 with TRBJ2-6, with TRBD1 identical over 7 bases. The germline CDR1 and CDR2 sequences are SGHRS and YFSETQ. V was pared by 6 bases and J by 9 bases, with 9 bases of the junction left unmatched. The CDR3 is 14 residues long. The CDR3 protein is CASTTGSLNNVLTF. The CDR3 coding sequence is TGCGCCAGCACGACAGGGAGCTTGAACAACGTCCTGACTTTC.

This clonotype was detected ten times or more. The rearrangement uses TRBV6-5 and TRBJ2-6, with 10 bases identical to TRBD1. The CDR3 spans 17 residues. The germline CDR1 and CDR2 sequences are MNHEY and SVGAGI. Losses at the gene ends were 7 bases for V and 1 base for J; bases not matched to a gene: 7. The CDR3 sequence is CASTRRGQGSGANVLTF. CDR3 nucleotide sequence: TGTGCCAGCACCCGGCGGGGACAGGGGTCTGGGGCCAACGTCCTGACTTTC.

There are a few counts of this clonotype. The DNA for the CDR3 is TGTGCCAGCAGTCCCCCGTCAGAAAACACAGATACGCAGTATTTT. It is translated as CASSPPSENTDTQYF. V and J are TRBV6-5 and TRBJ2-3; D remains ambiguous. The CDR3 has 15 residues. Trimming removed 5 bases from V and 2 bases from J, with 14 bases in between. Germline V CDR1 and CDR2: MNHEY, SVGAGI.

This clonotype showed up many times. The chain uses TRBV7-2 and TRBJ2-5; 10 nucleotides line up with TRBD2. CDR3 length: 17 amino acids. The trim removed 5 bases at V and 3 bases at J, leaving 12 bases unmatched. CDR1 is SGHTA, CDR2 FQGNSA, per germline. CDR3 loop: CASSTTRASGGKETQYF. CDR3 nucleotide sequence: TGTGCCAGCAGCACGACCCGGGCTAGCGGGGGTAAAGAGACCCAGTACTTC.